This T cell receptor (beta chain) was observed in a study of Ad26.COV2.S vaccination and SARS-CoV-2 variants. Repertoires were generated with immunoSEQ multiplex PCR, while TCRdb's copy carries only in-frame clones and drops some. The sample carries roughly 500,000 clones, 70% to 90% recorded once. The treatment here: around 19 received Ad26.COV2.S at low or high dose, single or two shots; several received placebo; per-sample allocation not given. Sampling occurred on day 63 after the first vaccine or placebo injection. V was cut by 2 bases and J by 4 bases, with 11 bases left in between. The CDR3 is 13 amino acids. Germline lookup yields CDR1 SQVTM and CDR2 ANQGSEA.

The material was peripheral blood, obtained in a trial of Ad26.COV2.S vaccine versus placebo. The chain recombines TRBV29-1 with TRBJ2-5; weak D call: TRBD1 (6 bases). The source is a person aged 18-60 years who received the Ad26.COV2.S COVID-19 vaccine or a placebo. For the CDR3, the DNA is TGCAGCGTTGAACGGCGCAGGGGAGAGACCCAGTACTTC. Residues: CSVERRRGETQYF.